This T cell receptor beta chain was found in a study of blood T cell repertoires in COVID-19. Across the study: The United States, Italy and Spain provided the acute and convalescent COVID-19 samples. T cells, B-cell-depleted T cells, or PBMCs provided the cDNA or gDNA that served as material.

Authors' analysis steps: Reference gene primer amplification in the assay estimated nucleated cell counts. Clones were read by immunoSEQ multiplex PCR, and TCRdb kept only the in-frame ones, dropping some. V, J and clone size reflect that table, while D and trimming were determined from the DNA. The sample holds nearly 35,000 clones, approximately 86% seen once. Germline CDR1 reads MNHNY; CDR2 reads SVGAGI (reference sequence). This CDR3 has 13 residues. V shed 9 bases, J shed 2 bases, and the junction held 3 bases outside the gene matches. The receptor's source is a man between 65 and 85 years old with acute or convalescent COVID-19. This chain uses TRBV6-6 with TRBJ2-3; 9 bases are shared with TRBD2. The specimen was peripheral blood. CDR3 nucleotide sequence: TGTGCCAGTGCGGGGGGGAACACAGATACGCAGTATTTT. Translating it yields CASAGGNTDTQYF.